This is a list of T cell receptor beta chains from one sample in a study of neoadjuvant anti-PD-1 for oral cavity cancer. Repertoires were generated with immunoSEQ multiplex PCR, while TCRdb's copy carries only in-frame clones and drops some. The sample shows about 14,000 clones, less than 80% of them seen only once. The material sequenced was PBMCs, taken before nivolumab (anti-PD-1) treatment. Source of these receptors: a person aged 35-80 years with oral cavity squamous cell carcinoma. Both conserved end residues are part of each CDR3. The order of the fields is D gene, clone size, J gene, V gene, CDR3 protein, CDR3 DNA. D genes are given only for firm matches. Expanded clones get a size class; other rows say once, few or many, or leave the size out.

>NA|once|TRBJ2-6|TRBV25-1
CASSETAAGANVLTF
TGTGCCAGCAGTGAGACAGCTGCTGGGGCCAACGTCCTGACTTTC
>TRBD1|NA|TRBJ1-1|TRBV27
CASISWDRGTPEAFF
TGTGCCAGCATATCCTGGGACAGGGGGACCCCTGAAGCTTTCTTT
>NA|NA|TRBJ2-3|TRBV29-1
CSVYSGPDTQYF
TGCAGCGTTTATTCAGGACCAGATACGCAGTATTTT
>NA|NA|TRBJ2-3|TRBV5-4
CASSLGFGTDTQYF
TGTGCCAGCAGCTTGGGGTTTGGGACAGATACGCAGTATTTT
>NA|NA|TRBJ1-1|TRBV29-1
CSVDSAGQGAFF
TGCAGCGTTGATTCAGCAGGTCAAGGGGCTTTCTTT
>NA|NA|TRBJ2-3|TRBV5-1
CASSLGFYGGHGDTDTQYF
TGCGCCAGCAGCTTGGGGTTTTATGGGGGGCATGGGGACACAGATACGCAGTATTTT
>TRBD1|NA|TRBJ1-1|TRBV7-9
CASSRGQGREAFF
TGTGCCAGCAGCCGTGGACAGGGGCGAGAGGCTTTCTTT
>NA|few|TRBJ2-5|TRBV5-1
CASSLDGGAKQETQYF
TGCGCCAGCAGCTTAGACGGCGGAGCGAAGCAAGAGACCCAGTACTTC
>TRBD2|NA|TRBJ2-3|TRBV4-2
CASSQNLAGGTDTQYF
TGTGCCAGCAGCCAAAATTTAGCGGGAGGCACAGATACGCAGTATTTT
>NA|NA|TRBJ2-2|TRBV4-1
CASSPTPLQRNTGELFF
TGCGCCAGCAGCCCCACCCCCTTGCAAAGGAACACCGGGGAGCTGTTTTTT
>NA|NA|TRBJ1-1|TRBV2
CASSSREGKPRAFF
TGTGCCAGCAGTTCCCGGGAAGGGAAGCCTCGGGCTTTCTTT
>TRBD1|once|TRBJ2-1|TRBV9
CASSPAGQGFSEQFF
TGTGCCAGCAGCCCTGCGGGACAGGGGTTTTCTGAGCAGTTCTTC
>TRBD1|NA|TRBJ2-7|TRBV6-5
CASSWGPGQGPYEQYF
TGTGCCAGCAGTTGGGGCCCGGGACAGGGGCCCTACGAGCAGTACTTC
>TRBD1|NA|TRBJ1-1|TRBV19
CASKAGTANTEAFF
TGTGCCAGTAAAGCCGGGACAGCGAACACTGAAGCTTTCTTT
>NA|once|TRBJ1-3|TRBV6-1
CASSEGETGNSGNTIYF
TGTGCCAGCAGTGAAGGGGAGACTGGTAACTCTGGAAACACCATATATTTT
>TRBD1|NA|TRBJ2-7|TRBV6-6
CAASGQGGSYEQYF
TGTGCCGCCTCGGGACAGGGGGGCTCCTACGAGCAGTACTTC
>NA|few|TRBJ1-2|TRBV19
CASSIAGGRYGYTF
TGTGCCAGTAGTATAGCCGGCGGGAGATATGGCTACACCTTC
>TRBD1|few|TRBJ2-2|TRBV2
CASIRDSPLSGELFF
TGTGCCAGCATTCGGGACAGCCCCCTCTCTGGGGAGCTGTTTTTT
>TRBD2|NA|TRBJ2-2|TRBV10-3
CAISESGTDGELFF
TGTGCCATCAGTGAGAGCGGGACTGACGGGGAGCTGTTTTTT
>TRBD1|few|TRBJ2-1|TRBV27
CASRVQGIYNEQFF
TGTGCCAGCAGAGTACAGGGGATCTACAATGAGCAGTTCTTC
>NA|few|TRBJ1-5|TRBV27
CASSPRTDSNQPQHF
TGTGCCAGCAGTCCTCGGACGGATAGCAATCAGCCCCAGCATTTT
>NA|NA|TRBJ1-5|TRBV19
CASSIWGFNQPQHF
TGTGCCAGTAGTATATGGGGGTTCAATCAGCCCCAGCATTTT
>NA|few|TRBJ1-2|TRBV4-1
CASSQGPGTNYGYTF
TGCGCCAGCAGCCAAGGTCCCGGGACAAACTATGGCTACACCTTC
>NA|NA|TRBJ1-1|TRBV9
CASSVEPWGGTEAFF
TGTGCCAGCAGCGTAGAACCTTGGGGAGGAACTGAAGCTTTCTTT